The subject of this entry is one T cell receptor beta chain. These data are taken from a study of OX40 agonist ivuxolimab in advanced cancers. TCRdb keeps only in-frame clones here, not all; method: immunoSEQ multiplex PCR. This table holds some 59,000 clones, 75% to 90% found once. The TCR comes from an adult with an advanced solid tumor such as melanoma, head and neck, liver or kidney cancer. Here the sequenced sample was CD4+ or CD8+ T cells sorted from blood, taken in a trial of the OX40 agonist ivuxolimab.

CDR3 bases: TGCGCCAGCAGCTTGGAGCGGCGTAAGACCTTAGCCAAAAACATTCAGTACTTC. Translation: CASSLERRKTLAKNIQYF. The chain employs TRBV5-1 and TRBJ2-4; tentatively, D is TRBD2 (5 bases). V was pared by 0 bases and J by 0 bases, with 16 bases between. Germline CDR1 reads SGHRS; CDR2 reads YFSETQ. This CDR3 contains 18 residues. Supplemented by reference TRBV5-1 and TRBJ2-4, the full variable domain reads KAGVTQTPRYLIKTRGQQVTLSCSPISGHRSVSWYQQTPGQGLQFLFEYFSETQRNKGNFPGRFSGRQFSNSRSEMNVSTLELGDSALYLCASSLERRKTLAKNIQYFGAGTRLSVL.